Listed below are T cell receptor beta chains from one sample, sequenced in a study of identical twins. In TCRdb, the 5' RACE reads were re-called with MiXCR into one record per CDR3 protein. The profile shows 470,000 or so distinct CDR3 sequences, about 24% of them singletons. These data were also reused for a study on T cells expressing NK-cell markers.

The sequencing sample was made of CD4+ T cells sorted from blood. These receptors originate from a woman aged 18-30 years in good health. Both conserved end residues are part of each CDR3. The D gene is left open where the match is weak. Clone size is not always given. Where it is, it says once, few, many or a class for expanded clones.

TRBV12-3/TRBV12-4,-,few,TRBJ2-5,CASSLGRRGLRTELVKETQYF,TGTGCCAGCAGTTTAGGCCGACGGGGACTCAGGACAGAACTAGTCAAAGAGACCCAGTACTTC
TRBV5-1,-,-,TRBJ2-2,CASSGGAITGELFF,TGCGCCAGCAGCGGGGGGGCCATCACCGGGGAGCTGTTTTTT
TRBV20-1,TRBD1,few,TRBJ2-5,CSAILGQGKETQYF,TGCAGTGCTATCCTGGGACAGGGCAAAGAGACCCAGTACTTC
TRBV7-9,-,-,TRBJ2-3,CASTNQGWGRADTQYF,TGTGCCAGCACCAACCAGGGGTGGGGTCGGGCAGATACGCAGTATTTT
TRBV20-1,-,few,TRBJ2-6,CSAQNRAANVLTF,TGCAGTGCCCAAAACAGGGCTGCCAACGTCCTGACTTTC
TRBV20-1,TRBD2,few,TRBJ2-3,CSAKRAGGPFLTDTQYF,TGCAGTGCAAAAAGGGCGGGAGGGCCGTTCTTAACAGATACGCAGTATTTT
TRBV7-3,-,-,TRBJ1-1,CASSYGGRLAEAFF,TGTGCCAGCAGCTACGGGGGGCGTCTCGCTGAAGCTTTCTTT
TRBV28,-,many,TRBJ2-3,CASVGDRSTDTQYF,TGTGCCAGCGTAGGGGATAGATCGACAGATACGCAGTATTTT
TRBV5-1,-,once,TRBJ1-1,CASSLEALSEAFF,TGCGCCAGCAGCTTGGAGGCGCTGAGTGAAGCTTTCTTT
TRBV2,TRBD1,few,TRBJ1-5,CASTDRAPQPQHF,TGTGCCAGCACCGACAGGGCTCCCCAGCCCCAGCATTTT
TRBV12-3/TRBV12-4,TRBD1,-,TRBJ1-2,CASRLRDRSHGYTF,TGTGCCAGCAGACTCCGGGACAGGAGCCATGGCTACACCTTC
TRBV27,-,few,TRBJ1-5,CASSFYPSRLNQPQHF,TGTGCCAGCAGTTTTTACCCCTCTCGGCTTAATCAGCCCCAGCATTTT
TRBV20-1,TRBD2,-,TRBJ2-3,CSAFSGRGTDTQYF,TGCAGTGCCTTTAGCGGGAGAGGCACAGATACGCAGTATTTT
TRBV20-1,TRBD2,-,TRBJ2-5,CSATLAGGPWETQYF,TGCAGTGCTACACTAGCGGGAGGGCCGTGGGAGACCCAGTACTTC
TRBV29-1,-,many,TRBJ2-5,CSVVAFGETQYF,TGCAGCGTTGTGGCATTCGGGGAGACCCAGTACTTC
TRBV5-5,-,-,TRBJ1-5,CASSLVRAGGGIPQHF,TGTGCCAGCAGCTTGGTCCGGGCGGGCGGCGGTATACCCCAGCATTTT
TRBV5-1,-,many,TRBJ1-3,CASRETVASSGNTIYF,TGCGCCAGCAGGGAAACAGTGGCCAGCTCTGGAAACACCATATATTTT
TRBV12-5,TRBD1,once,TRBJ2-5,CASGPGQQETQYF,TGTGCTAGTGGTCCGGGACAGCAAGAGACCCAGTACTTC
TRBV5-1,-,few,TRBJ1-1,CASSLRPENTEAFF,TGCGCCAGCAGCTTGAGGCCCGAGAACACTGAAGCTTTCTTT
TRBV7-2,TRBD1,few,TRBJ2-7,CASSGQGFGEQYF,TGTGCCAGCAGCGGACAGGGATTCGGCGAGCAGTACTTC
TRBV15,-,-,TRBJ2-1,CATSRGLGSDWVNEQFF,TGTGCCACCAGCAGAGGTTTAGGTTCGGACTGGGTCAATGAGCAGTTCTTC
TRBV12-3/TRBV12-4,-,many,TRBJ2-2,CASSLYNTGELFF,TGTGCCAGCAGTCTTTACAACACCGGGGAGCTGTTTTTT
TRBV3-1,TRBD1,-,TRBJ1-2,CASSPKTGYGYTF,TGTGCCAGCAGCCCAAAGACAGGGTATGGCTACACCTTC
TRBV20-1,TRBD2,-,TRBJ2-3,CSARDAVAGVDTQYF,TGCAGTGCTAGAGATGCGGTAGCGGGGGTAGATACGCAGTATTTT
TRBV20-1,-,-,TRBJ2-7,CSARAPRVVQYF,TGCAGTGCTAGAGCCCCCAGGGTGGTGCAGTACTTC
TRBV29-1,-,-,TRBJ1-4,CSVVTSDEKLFF,TGCAGCGTTGTCACCAGCGATGAAAAACTGTTTTTT
TRBV5-6,-,-,TRBJ1-2,CASSAGRNYGYTF,TGTGCCAGCAGCGCTGGACGTAACTATGGCTACACCTTC
TRBV10-3,TRBD2,few,TRBJ2-1,CAISPIPVGLAGHGGFF,TGTGCCATCTCCCCAATTCCGGTGGGACTAGCGGGTCACGGGGGGTTCTTC
TRBV29-1,TRBD1,few,TRBJ1-4,CSVRGRDEKLFF,TGCAGCGTCAGGGGGCGGGATGAAAAACTGTTTTTT
TRBV18,-,-,TRBJ2-5,CASSANQETQYF,TGTGCCAGCTCAGCAAACCAAGAGACCCAGTACTTC
TRBV5-8,-,-,TRBJ2-7,CAGSRRAYEQYF,TGTGCCGGCTCACGACGGGCCTACGAGCAGTACTTC
TRBV2,-,-,TRBJ1-1,CASSWTHDTEAFF,TGTGCCAGCAGTTGGACCCATGACACTGAAGCTTTCTTT
TRBV5-6,-,-,TRBJ2-5,CASSFNRLETQYF,TGTGCCAGCAGCTTCAACAGGCTAGAGACCCAGTACTTC
TRBV20-1,-,few,TRBJ2-7,CSAVAGQYYEQYF,TGCAGTGCGGTAGCGGGACAGTACTACGAGCAGTACTTC
TRBV5-1,-,-,TRBJ2-2,CASSLGLGTGELFF,TGTGCCAGCAGCTTAGGTCTGGGGACCGGGGAGCTGTTTTTT
TRBV3-1,TRBD1,few,TRBJ2-1,CASSTPGQGYLGEQFF,TGTGCCAGCAGCACGCCGGGACAGGGGTACCTCGGTGAGCAGTTCTTC
TRBV20-1,-,many,TRBJ2-3,CSARDHAGRFIDTQYF,TGCAGTGCTAGAGATCACGCGGGGAGATTTATAGATACGCAGTATTTT
TRBV10-3,-,-,TRBJ2-7,CAIMLGQMYEQYF,TGTGCCATCATGCTAGGGCAAATGTACGAGCAGTACTTC
TRBV7-9,-,-,TRBJ1-2,CASSLGSGGYTF,TGTGCCAGCAGCTTAGGTTCCGGTGGCTACACCTTC
TRBV12-3/TRBV12-4,-,-,TRBJ1-2,CASSLGRGSYGYTF,TGTGCCAGCAGTTTGGGCAGGGGCAGCTATGGCTACACCTTC